The entry below describes one T cell receptor beta chain. Its specificity is unknown. TCRdb's copy holds only in-frame clones and misses some; the assay was immunoSEQ multiplex PCR. The sample holds 110,000 to 150,000 clones, approximately 91% seen once. This record comes from a study of radiation and T cells in renal cell carcinoma. Time point in this sample: baseline pretreatment blood. Treatment here: 15 Gy SBRT to primary tumor, nephrectomy 4 weeks later. Clear cell pathology was present in this patient's renal cell carcinoma. Germline V gives CDR1 LNHDA, CDR2 SQIVND (reference sequence). The CDR3 sequence is 16 residues long. Between the trimmed V and J ends, which lost 1 base and 2 bases, there was a span of 13 bases. Study-level results: From baseline, blood top tumor clonotypes peaked at 2 weeks post-radiation. Baseline intratumoral clonotype presence is unknown without pretreatment biopsies.

The clonotype originates from a woman aged 45 to 65 with renal cell carcinoma. The material was blood, obtained from a patient whose treatment included radiotherapy and nephrectomy. The chain links TRBV19 to TRBJ2-3; tentatively, D is TRBD1 (7 bases). This CDR3 is CASSIGQGGFTDTQYF. Written as DNA, the CDR3 is TGTGCCAGTAGTATAGGTCAGGGGGGTTTCACAGATACGCAGTATTTT.